One sample yielded the 32 T cell receptor beta chains listed below, sequenced in a study of OX40 agonist ivuxolimab in advanced cancers. Sequenced by immunoSEQ multiplex PCR; TCRdb stores in-frame clones only, minus some. The sample has about 27,000 clones, 86% seen once; the top ten hold around 28%. Sequences were derived from CD4+ or CD8+ T cells sorted from blood, sampled in a trial of the OX40 agonist ivuxolimab. The receptors come from an adult with an advanced solid tumor such as melanoma, head and neck, liver or kidney cancer.

DNA for the CDR3: TGTGCCAGCAGTTACTCGCTAGCGGGGTACCAAGAGACCCAGTACTTC. As protein: CASSYSLAGYQETQYF. The chain couples TRBV6-5 to TRBJ2-5; 9 bases are shared with TRBD2. Trimming removed 0 bases from V and 0 bases from J; junction bases left unmatched: 2. The CDR3 consists of 16 residues. Germline lookup yields CDR1 MNHEY and CDR2 SVGAGI.

J is TRBJ2-1 and V is TRBV28; D may match TRBD1 or TRBD2 (5 bases each). V was pared by 5 bases and J by 6 bases, with 11 bases between. The CDR3 is made up of 13 amino acids. Per germline, CDR1 MDHEN and CDR2 SYDVKM. Here the CDR3 DNA reads TGTGCCAGCAGTCCTCGGGGCCCCAATGAGCAGTTCTTC. Translating gives CASSPRGPNEQFF.

The chain employs TRBV9 and TRBJ2-5; D uncertain. The CDR3 loop spans 11 amino acids. V lost 8 bases and J 3 bases, leaving 8 bases between the germline ends. Germline CDR1 SGDLS, CDR2 YYNGEE. The chain's CDR3 is CASSKKETQYF. CDR3 DNA sequence: TGTGCCAGTTCAAAGAAAGAGACCCAGTACTTC.

The chain has TRBV7-9 and TRBJ2-1, with a weak D call TRBD1 (6 bases). The V and J ends lost 6 bases and 7 bases respectively, with 19 bases between them. The CDR3 extends over 15 amino acids. From germline, CDR1 is SEHNR and CDR2 FQNEAQ (reference sequence). The CDR3 here is CASRPPAGVSNEQFF. In DNA, the CDR3 is TGTGCCAGCAGACCCCCGGCAGGGGTGAGTAATGAGCAGTTCTTC. Using reference TRBV7-9 and TRBJ2-1 for the parts outside the CDR3, the full variable domain is DTGVSQNPRHKITKRGQNVTFRCDPISEHNRLYWYRQTLGQGPEFLTYFQNEAQLEKSRLLSDRFSAERPKGSFSTLEIQRTEQGDSAMYLCASRPPAGVSNEQFFGPGTRLTVL.

The CDR3 bases are TGTGCCAGCAGCTTAACAATCGCGGGGGGCCAGGAGTACGAGCAGTACTTC. Translation gives CASSLTIAGGQEYEQYF. The rearrangement uses TRBV13 and TRBJ2-7, with 8 bases identical to TRBD2. The CDR3 sequence is 17 residues long. CDR1 is PRHDT, CDR2 FYEKMQ, per germline (reference sequence). Trimming at V came to 2 bases and at J to 4 bases, leaving 13 bases not matched to a gene.

The rearrangement joins TRBV27 to TRBJ2-7; 7 bases align to TRBD1. CDR1 MNHEY and CDR2 SMNVEV come from the germline V gene (reference sequence). The CDR3 sequence is 17 residues long. The J segment lost 2 bases and the V segment lost 8 bases, leaving 18 bases of the junction unmatched. This CDR3 reads CASAPRDRAPGPYEQYF. The DNA for the CDR3 is TGTGCCAGCGCCCCCCGTGACAGGGCGCCGGGGCCCTACGAGCAGTACTTC.

V and J are TRBV9 and TRBJ2-5, with 12 positions matching TRBD2. CDR1 and CDR2 from the germline V gene are SGDLS and YYNGEE. J was trimmed by 1 base and V by 2 bases; bases with no gene match: 3. The CDR3 sequence is 16 residues long. CDR3 bases: TGTGCCAGCAGCGTCGGGACTAGCGGGCTCCAAGAGACCCAGTACTTC. Translating gives CASSVGTSGLQETQYF.

This chain joins TRBV11-3 and TRBJ2-7, with 9 bases aligning to TRBD1. The CDR3 is 15 residues long. The V and J ends lost 5 bases and 3 bases, in that order; junction bases with no gene match: 8. The germline V gene has CDR1 SGHNT and CDR2 YENEEA. CDR3 amino acids: CASSPGTGPFYEQYF. The CDR3, as DNA: TGTGCCAGCAGCCCAGGGACAGGGCCATTCTACGAGCAGTACTTC.

The chain couples TRBV5-1 to TRBJ2-1; D unclear. There are 12 residues in the CDR3. Deletions cut 4 bases from V and 13 bases from J, with 15 bases between. CDR1 is SGHRS, CDR2 YFSETQ, per germline. In DNA form, the CDR3 reads TGCGCCAGCAGCCAAACCCAAACGGGCCAGTTCTTC. Translation: CASSQTQTGQFF. Variable domain in full (rest from reference TRBV5-1 and TRBJ2-1): KAGVTQTPRYLIKTRGQQVTLSCSPISGHRSVSWYQQTPGQGLQFLFEYFSETQRNKGNFPGRFSGRQFSNSRSEMNVSTLELGDSALYLCASSQTQTGQFFGPGTRLTVL.

This sequence joins TRBV16 and TRBJ1-3; 7 bases are shared with TRBD1. The CDR3 consists of 16 residues. The ends lost 0 bases at V and 3 bases at J; junction bases unmatched: 5. The germline V gene encodes CDR1 KGHSY and CDR2 FQNENV. CDR3 nucleotide sequence: TGTGCCAGCAGCCAATCAGGGGGCACATATGGAAACACCATATATTTT. This sequence encodes CASSQSGGTYGNTIYF.

The chain joins TRBV12-1 to TRBJ2-1; TRBD2 was called by the table and not checked on the DNA. TRBV12-1 represents a pseudogene. The CDR3 loop spans 16 amino acids. The CDR3 bases are TGTGCCAGCAGCCCCCACCTAGCGATGCTGGAGAATGAGCAGTTCTTC. Protein: CASSPHLAMLENEQFF.

The chain couples TRBV10-3 to TRBJ2-7; 7 nucleotides line up with TRBD2. Trimming at V came to 10 bases and at J to 3 bases, leaving 15 bases not matched to a gene. The CDR3 contains 15 residues. Germline values: CDR1 ENHRY, CDR2 SYGVKD. This chain's CDR3 is CATFDGGISLYEQYF. The CDR3 DNA reads as TGTGCCACCTTTGACGGGGGGATTTCCCTCTACGAGCAGTACTTC.

This sequence joins TRBV5-4 and TRBJ2-7, with TRBD1 as a possible D gene (6 bases). V was cut by 4 bases and J by 0 bases, with 11 bases left in between. Germline V CDR1 and CDR2: SGHNT, YYREEE (reference sequence). The CDR3 length is 14 residues. CDR3 loop: CASSTNRDSYEQYF. The CDR3, as DNA: TGTGCCAGCAGCACGAACAGGGACTCCTACGAGCAGTACTTC. The complete variable domain, with remaining parts taken from reference TRBV5-4 and TRBJ2-7, reads ETGVTQSPTHLIKTRGQQVTLRCSSQSGHNTVSWYQQALGQGPQFIFQYYREEENGRGNFPPRFSGLQFPNYSSELNVNALELDDSALYLCASSTNRDSYEQYFGPGTRLTVT.

The chain links TRBV7-8 to TRBJ1-5; 8 bases align to TRBD1. Germline V gene sequence: CDR1 SGHVS, CDR2 FQNEAQ. This CDR3 spans 14 amino acids. The ends lost 8 bases at V and 1 base at J; junction bases unmatched: 4. CDR3 sequence: CASRDRGSNQPQHF. Here the CDR3 DNA reads TGTGCCAGCCGAGACAGGGGAAGCAATCAGCCCCAGCATTTT.

V usage is TRBV7-3 and J usage is TRBJ2-5, with D perhaps matching TRBD1 (6 bases). The CDR3 covers 15 residues. Germline loops: CDR1 SGHTA, CDR2 FQGTGA. Between the trimmed V and J ends, which lost 4 bases and 5 bases, there was a span of 17 bases. The CDR3 spells CASSSLGHPGETQYF. CDR3 in DNA: TGTGCCAGCAGCTCCTTGGGACATCCTGGGGAGACCCAGTACTTC.

V usage is TRBV28 and J usage is TRBJ2-5; a weak D match, TRBD2 (6 bases). The germline V gene has CDR1 MDHEN and CDR2 SYDVKM. The CDR3 has 15 amino acids. With 6 bases removed from V and 5 bases from J, the gap between germline ends came to 19 bases. The CDR3 nucleotides are TGTGCCAGCAGCCCCGGGACGGGGAGGTTGGAGACCCAGTACTTC. Protein product: CASSPGTGRLETQYF.

The chain is built from TRBV7-3 and TRBJ2-5; D might be TRBD2 (5 bases). Germline V lookup: CDR1 SGHTA, CDR2 FQGTGA. This CDR3 is built from 14 residues. V was pared by 4 bases and J by 5 bases, with 14 bases between. The CDR3 nucleotides read TGTGCCAGCAGCTCGAATAGCGTTGGGGAGACCCAGTACTTC. It codes for CASSSNSVGETQYF.

V usage is TRBV7-9 and J usage is TRBJ1-2; 7 bases are a match to TRBD1. The CDR3 spans 13 residues. V was clipped by 1 base and J by 6 bases; unmatched bases: 2. Germline-derived CDR1 and CDR2 are SEHNR and FQNEAQ (reference sequence). CDR3 amino acids: CASSLGGQNGYTF. As DNA, the CDR3 is TGTGCCAGCAGCTTAGGGGGACAGAATGGCTACACCTTC.

This chain uses TRBV6-5 with TRBJ2-1; 7 bases match TRBD2. Losses at the gene ends were 5 bases for V and 10 bases for J; bases not matched to a gene: 8. CDR1 MNHEY and CDR2 SVGAGI come from the germline V gene. The CDR3 has 13 amino acids. The CDR3 DNA sequence: TGTGCCAGCAGTCGGAGCGGGATTGGGGAGCAGTTCTTC. Amino acids: CASSRSGIGEQFF.

The rearrangement joins TRBV5-6 to TRBJ2-1; a possible D gene is TRBD1 (6 bases). V lost 5 bases and J lost 0, with 6 bases in between. CDR1 and CDR2 (germline): SGHDT, YYEEEE. CDR3 size: 13 residues. CDR3 bases: TGTGCCAGCAGGGACAGCTCCTACAATGAGCAGTTCTTC. It translates to CASRDSSYNEQFF.

This chain connects TRBV9 to TRBJ2-1; D may correspond to TRBD1 or TRBD2 (6 bases each). The germline CDR1 and CDR2 sequences are SGDLS and YYNGEE. The V end lost 1 base, the J end lost 6 bases, and 14 bases lay between the germline ends. The CDR3 is 15 amino acids. In DNA, the CDR3 is TGTGCCAGCAGCGTATCGGGGGCCGGCGCCAATGAGCAGTTCTTC. Protein product: CASSVSGAGANEQFF.

The rearrangement uses TRBV30 and TRBJ2-2; possibly TRBD2 for D (5 bases). CDR1 and CDR2 (germline): GTSNPN, SVGIG (reference sequence). The CDR3 has 13 amino acids. Trimming shortened V by 4 bases and J by 0 bases, and 6 bases separated the two germline ends. CDR3 nucleotides: TGTGCCTGGACGGGGTCGAACACCGGGGAGCTGTTTTTT. Its protein is CAWTGSNTGELFF.

The CDR3: CASSLIGFSAYSYEQYF. The CDR3 DNA reads TGCGCCAGCAGCTTGATAGGTTTTAGCGCTTACTCCTACGAGCAGTACTTC. This chain uses TRBV5-1 with TRBJ2-7, with D possibly TRBD2 on 5 matching bases. The V end lost 1 base, the J end lost 0 bases, and 17 bases lay between the germline ends. Germline assignment: CDR1 SGHRS and CDR2 YFSETQ. CDR3 length: 17 amino acids.

CDR3 sequence reads: CASSRGGTEAFF. CDR3 nucleotides: TGTGCCAGCAGCCGCGGGGGCACTGAAGCTTTCTTT. The rearrangement uses TRBV6-5 and TRBJ1-1; tentatively, D is TRBD1 (5 bases). Trimming removed 6 bases from V and 4 bases from J, with 9 bases in between. Germline V gives CDR1 MNHEY, CDR2 SVGAGI. The CDR3 has 12 residues.

The rearrangement uses TRBV7-6 and TRBJ2-7, with 10 positions matching TRBD1. The J segment lost 3 bases and the V segment lost 4 bases, leaving 3 bases of the junction unmatched. This CDR3 is built from 14 residues. Germline V gene data show CDR1 as SGHVS and CDR2 as FNYEAQ. The CDR3 spells CASSYRDRGYEQYF. The CDR3 bases are TGTGCCAGCAGCTACCGGGACAGGGGCTACGAGCAGTACTTC.

This clone was observed a handful of times. This chain joins TRBV9 and TRBJ2-2; D is ambiguous. Trimming stripped 3 bases from V and 3 bases from J, with 3 bases between. The CDR3 has 12 residues. The germline CDR1 and CDR2 sequences are SGDLS and YYNGEE. The CDR3 here is CASSADTGELFF. The CDR3 nucleotides are TGTGCCAGCAGCGCAGACACCGGGGAGCTGTTTTTT. Combining the CDR3 with reference TRBV9 and TRBJ2-2 gives the whole variable domain DSGVTQTPKHLITATGQRVTLRCSPRSGDLSVYWYQQSLDQGLQFLIQYYNGEERAKGNILERFSAQQFPDLHSELNLSSLELGDSALYFCASSADTGELFFGEGSRLTVL.

The chain joins TRBV11-2 to TRBJ2-7; no definite D call. V shed 2 bases and J shed 3 bases, with 14 bases lying between them. Germline CDR1 reads SGHAT; CDR2 reads FQNNGV. The CDR3 consists of 15 residues. CDR3 region: CASSLSSGSHYEQYF. Written as DNA, the CDR3 is TGTGCCAGCAGCTTAAGCTCGGGCAGTCACTACGAGCAGTACTTC.

This clone was recorded once. One junction end disagrees with the germline gene, perhaps due to a read error. The chain combines TRBV7-7 with TRBJ2-6; D is unclear. This CDR3 region has 15 residues. CDR1 is SSHAT and CDR2 is FNYEAQ in the germline V gene (reference sequence). CDR3 bases: TGTGCTAGCAGCTTCGGGCCGGCTGGGGCCAACGTCCTGACTTTC. Translating it yields CASSFGPAGANVLTF.

A single count supports this clone. Other DNA sequences in the sample encode the same CDR3. V is TRBV28 and J is TRBJ2-7, with 7 nucleotides matching TRBD1. The V and J ends lost 5 bases and 3 bases, in that order; junction bases with no gene match: 7. Germline CDR1 and CDR2: MDHEN and SYDVKM. The CDR3 is made up of 14 amino acids. The CDR3, as DNA: TGTGCCAGCAGTGAAGGGGACAGCCTCTACGAGCAGTACTTC. As protein: CASSEGDSLYEQYF.

The chain links TRBV9 to TRBJ1-2; possible D gene TRBD1, 5 bases. CDR1 SGDLS and CDR2 YYNGEE come from the germline V gene. The CDR3 is 15 residues long. V shed 0 bases and J shed 8 bases, with 17 bases lying between them. The CDR3 reads CASSVDPEDTKGYTF. In DNA form, the CDR3 reads TGTGCCAGCAGCGTAGATCCCGAGGACACGAAGGGCTACACCTTC. Looking up the rest from reference TRBV9 and TRBJ1-2 gives the full variable domain: DSGVTQTPKHLITATGQRVTLRCSPRSGDLSVYWYQQSLDQGLQFLIQYYNGEERAKGNILERFSAQQFPDLHSELNLSSLELGDSALYFCASSVDPEDTKGYTFGSGTRLTVV.

The chain carries TRBV20-1 and TRBJ1-2; no definite D call. Trimming took off 0 bases at V and 7 bases at J, with 0 bases between the two ends. The CDR3 covers 9 residues. Germline V gene sequence: CDR1 DFQATT, CDR2 SNEGSKA (reference sequence). CDR3 region: CSARDGYTF. Written as DNA, the CDR3 is TGCAGTGCTAGAGATGGCTACACCTTC.

CDR3 in DNA: TGCAGCGGGGAAGCACTAGTAAAAGGAACAGATACGCAGTATTTT. Its translation is CSGEALVKGTDTQYF. The V and J genes are TRBV29-1 and TRBJ2-3; possibly TRBD2 for D (5 bases). From germline, CDR1 is SQVTM and CDR2 ANQGSEA. The CDR3 length is 15 residues. V was cut by 7 bases and J by 3 bases, with 20 bases left in between.